The T cell receptor (beta chain) described here comes from a study of cytomegalovirus exposure and HLA in healthy donors. As for the study in general: Approximately 85 million unique TCRs from HLA-typed donors were held in an early data release. Findings of the study overall: The study flagged some 170 TCR beta chains as cytomegalovirus-associated.

These donors counted as nominally healthy when sampled, but unrecorded immune exposures were likely. Vbeta (60) and Jbeta (13) primers were used in the PCR. Sequencing was performed with immunoSEQ multiplex PCR; in TCRdb, only in-frame clones are kept and a portion is missing. The repertoire has 95,000 to 100,000 clones, 78% of them found once; the top ten carry around 0.74%. As concerns this clone: No antigen is known for it.

V lost 2 bases and J 0 bases, leaving 7 bases between the germline ends. In germline, CDR1 is LGHNA, CDR2 YSLEER. The CDR3 is 15 amino acids. The chain has TRBV4-3 and TRBJ1-4; no firm D call. The specimen was PBMCs. The sequence was collected from a woman aged 55-70 years in good health and CMV-seronegative. CDR3 DNA sequence: TGCGCCAGCAGCCAATCAGGCCCAACTAATGAAAAACTGTTTTTT. It yields the protein CASSQSGPTNEKLFF.